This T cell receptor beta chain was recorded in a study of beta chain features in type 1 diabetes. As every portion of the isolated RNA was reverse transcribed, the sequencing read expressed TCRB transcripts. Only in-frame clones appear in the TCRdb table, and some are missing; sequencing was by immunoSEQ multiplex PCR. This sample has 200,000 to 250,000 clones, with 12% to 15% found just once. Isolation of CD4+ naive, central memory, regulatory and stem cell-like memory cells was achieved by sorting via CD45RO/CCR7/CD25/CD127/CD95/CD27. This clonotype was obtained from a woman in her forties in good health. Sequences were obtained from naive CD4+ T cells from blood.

CDR3 DNA sequence: TGCGCCAGCAGGGGACAGGGACCCAATCAGCCCCAGCATTTT. This sequence encodes CASRGQGPNQPQHF. This sequence joins TRBV10-2 and TRBJ1-5, with 9 nucleotides matching TRBD1. This CDR3 contains 14 residues. Per germline, CDR1 WSHSY and CDR2 SAAADI. Germline trimming cut 6 bases from V and 3 bases from J; bases unmatched to any gene: 3.